This T cell receptor (beta chain) is from a study of siplizumab effects on memory and regulatory T cells. In its sample, this clone was seen once. The V end was cut by 6 bases, the J end by 6 bases, with 9 bases between. The V gene's germline CDR1 is SGHTA and CDR2 FQGTGA. There are 12 residues in the CDR3. Profiling relied on immunoSEQ multiplex PCR, and the TCRdb table lists in-frame clones only, not all of them. The data show some 100,000 clones, around 90% seen once. V gene TRBV7-3 combines with J gene TRBJ2-1; D may be TRBD2 (6 bases). The sequence came from a human donor in good health. Some clones in this sample may be carry-over from other donors' samples. Sequenced material: CD4+ T cells sorted from blood. DNA of the CDR3: TGTGCCAGCAGTGACGGGGGCAATGAGCAGTTCTTC. Protein: CASSDGGNEQFF.